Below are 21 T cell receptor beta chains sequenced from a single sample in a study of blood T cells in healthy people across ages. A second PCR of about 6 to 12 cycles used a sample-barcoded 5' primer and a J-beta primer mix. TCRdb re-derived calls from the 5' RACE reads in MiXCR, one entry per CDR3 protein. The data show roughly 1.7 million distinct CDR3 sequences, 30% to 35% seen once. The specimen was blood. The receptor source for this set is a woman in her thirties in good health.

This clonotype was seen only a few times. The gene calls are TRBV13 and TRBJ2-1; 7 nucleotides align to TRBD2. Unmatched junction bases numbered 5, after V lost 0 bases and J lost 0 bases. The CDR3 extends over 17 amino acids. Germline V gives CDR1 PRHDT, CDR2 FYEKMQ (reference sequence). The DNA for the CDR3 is TGTGCCAGCAGCTTAGGGGGCGGGGGAGGCTCCTACAATGAGCAGTTCTTC. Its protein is CASSLGGGGGSYNEQFF.

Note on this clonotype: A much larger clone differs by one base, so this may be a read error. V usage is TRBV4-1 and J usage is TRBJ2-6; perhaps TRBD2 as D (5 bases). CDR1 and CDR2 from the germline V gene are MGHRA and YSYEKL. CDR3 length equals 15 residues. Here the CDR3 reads CAGSQEVAGANVLTF. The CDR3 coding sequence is TGCGCCGGCAGTCAAGAGGTAGCGGGGGCCAACGTCCTGACTTTC.

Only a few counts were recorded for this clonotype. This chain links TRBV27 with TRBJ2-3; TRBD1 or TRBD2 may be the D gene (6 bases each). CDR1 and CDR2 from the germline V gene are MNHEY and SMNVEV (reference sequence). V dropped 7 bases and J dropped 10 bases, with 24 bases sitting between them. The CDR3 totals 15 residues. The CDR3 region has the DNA TGTGCCAGCACCGTCGGAAGGGGGGCCATGATCCCGCAGTATTTT. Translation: CASTVGRGAMIPQYF.

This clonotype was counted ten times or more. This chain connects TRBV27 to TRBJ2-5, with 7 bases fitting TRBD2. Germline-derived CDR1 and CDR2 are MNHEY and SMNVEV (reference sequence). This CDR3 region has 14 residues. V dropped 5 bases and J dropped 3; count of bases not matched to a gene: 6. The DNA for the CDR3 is TGTGCCAGCAGTCCGCGGACTAGTGAAGAGACCCAGTACTTC. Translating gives CASSPRTSEETQYF.

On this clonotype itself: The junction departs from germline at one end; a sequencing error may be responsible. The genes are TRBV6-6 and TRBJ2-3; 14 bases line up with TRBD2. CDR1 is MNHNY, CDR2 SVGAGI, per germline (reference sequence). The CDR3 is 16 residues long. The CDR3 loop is CAGSSTSGRAGDTQYF. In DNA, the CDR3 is TGTGCCGGCAGTTCGACTAGCGGGAGGGCCGGAGATACGCAGTATTTT.

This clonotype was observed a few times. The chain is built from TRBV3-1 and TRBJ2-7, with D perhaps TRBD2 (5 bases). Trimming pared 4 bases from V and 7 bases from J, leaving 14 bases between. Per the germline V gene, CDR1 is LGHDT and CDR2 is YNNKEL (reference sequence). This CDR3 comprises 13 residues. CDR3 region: CASSPHGGREQYF. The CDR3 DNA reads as TGTGCCAGCAGCCCCCACGGAGGACGGGAGCAGTACTTC.

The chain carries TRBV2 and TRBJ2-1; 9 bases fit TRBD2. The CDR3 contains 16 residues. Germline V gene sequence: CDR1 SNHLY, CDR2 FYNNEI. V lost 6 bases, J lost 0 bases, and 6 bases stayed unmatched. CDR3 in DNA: TGTGCCAGCAGGGGGAGCGGGGGGCCCTCCTACAATGAGCAGTTCTTC. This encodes CASRGSGGPSYNEQFF.

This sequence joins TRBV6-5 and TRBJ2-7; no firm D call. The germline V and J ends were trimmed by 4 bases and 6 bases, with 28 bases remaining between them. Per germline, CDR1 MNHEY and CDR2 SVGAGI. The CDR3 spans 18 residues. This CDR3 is CASSSGAEEAFSLFEQYF. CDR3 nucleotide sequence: TGTGCCAGCAGTTCCGGCGCTGAAGAGGCCTTTTCACTCTTCGAGCAGTACTTC.

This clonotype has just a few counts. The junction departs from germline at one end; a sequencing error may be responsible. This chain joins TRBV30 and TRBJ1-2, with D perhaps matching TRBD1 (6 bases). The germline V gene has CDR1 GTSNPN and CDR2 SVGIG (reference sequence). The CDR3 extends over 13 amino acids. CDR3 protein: CAWSVLRGGGYTF. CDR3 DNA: TGTGCTTGGAGTGTTTTGCGAGGGGGAGGCTACACCTTC.

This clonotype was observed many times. DNA for the CDR3: TGTGCCAGCAGCCAAGCTGAAGGGGATACGCAGTATTTT. It specifies CASSQAEGDTQYF. The genes are TRBV3-1 and TRBJ2-3, with D uncertain. V shed 1 base and J shed 6 bases, with 8 bases lying between them. CDR3 length equals 13 residues. Germline lookup yields CDR1 LGHDT and CDR2 YNNKEL (reference sequence).

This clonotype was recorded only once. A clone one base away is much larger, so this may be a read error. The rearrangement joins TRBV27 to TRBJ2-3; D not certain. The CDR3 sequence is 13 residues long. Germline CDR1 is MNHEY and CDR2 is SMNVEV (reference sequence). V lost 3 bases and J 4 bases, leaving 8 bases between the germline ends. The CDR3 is CASSFVKADTQYF. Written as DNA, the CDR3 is TGTGCCAGCAGTTTTGTTAAAGCAGATACGCAGTATTTT.

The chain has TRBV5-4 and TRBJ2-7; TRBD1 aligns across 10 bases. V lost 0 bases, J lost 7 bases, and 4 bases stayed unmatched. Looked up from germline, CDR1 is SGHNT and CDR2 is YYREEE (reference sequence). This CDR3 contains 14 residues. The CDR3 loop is CASSLEGQGREQYF. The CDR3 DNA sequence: TGTGCCAGCAGCTTGGAGGGACAGGGGCGGGAGCAGTACTTC.

CDR3 residues: CASSRSGREEDTQYF. In DNA, the CDR3 is TGTGCCAGCTCACGTTCGGGCAGGGAAGAGGATACGCAGTATTTT. This rearrangement joins TRBV18 to TRBJ2-3; the D gene is possibly TRBD1 (5 bases). Germline assignment: CDR1 KGHSH and CDR2 LQKENI. V lost 4 bases to trimming and J lost 6 bases, with 17 bases between them. This CDR3 is 15 amino acids long.

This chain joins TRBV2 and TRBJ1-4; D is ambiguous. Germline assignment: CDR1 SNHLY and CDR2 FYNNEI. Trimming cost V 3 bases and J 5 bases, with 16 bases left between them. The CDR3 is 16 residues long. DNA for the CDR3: TGTGCCAGCAGTGAGGCCTACGACATAACAAATGAAAAACTGTTTTTT. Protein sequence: CASSEAYDITNEKLFF.

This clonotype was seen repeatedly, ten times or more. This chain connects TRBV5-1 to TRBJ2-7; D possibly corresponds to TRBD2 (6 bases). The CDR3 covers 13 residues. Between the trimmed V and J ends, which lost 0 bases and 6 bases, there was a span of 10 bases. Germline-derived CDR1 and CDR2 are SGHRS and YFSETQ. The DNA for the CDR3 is TGCGCCAGCAGCTTGGAATGGGGAGGCGAGCAGTACTTC. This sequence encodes CASSLEWGGEQYF.

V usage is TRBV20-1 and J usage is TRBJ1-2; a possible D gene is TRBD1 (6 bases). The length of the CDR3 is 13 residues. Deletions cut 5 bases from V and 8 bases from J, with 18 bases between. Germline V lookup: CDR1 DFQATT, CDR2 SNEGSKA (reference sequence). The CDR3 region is CSAPRNRESGYTF. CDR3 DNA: TGCAGTGCTCCCCGTAACAGGGAAAGCGGCTACACCTTC.

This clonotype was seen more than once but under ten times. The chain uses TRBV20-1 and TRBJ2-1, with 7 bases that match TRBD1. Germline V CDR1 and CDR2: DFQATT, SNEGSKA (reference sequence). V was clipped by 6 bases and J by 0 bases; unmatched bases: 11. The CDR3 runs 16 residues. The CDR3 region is CSAETGWGSSYNEQFF. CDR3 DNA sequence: TGCAGTGCCGAGACAGGGTGGGGGAGCTCCTACAATGAGCAGTTCTTC.

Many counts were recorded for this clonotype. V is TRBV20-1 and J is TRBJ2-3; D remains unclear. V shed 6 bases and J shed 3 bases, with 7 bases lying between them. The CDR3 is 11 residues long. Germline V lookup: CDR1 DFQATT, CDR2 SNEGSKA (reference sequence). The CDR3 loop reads CSARRTDTQYF. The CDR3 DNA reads TGCAGTGCGAGAAGGACAGATACGCAGTATTTT.

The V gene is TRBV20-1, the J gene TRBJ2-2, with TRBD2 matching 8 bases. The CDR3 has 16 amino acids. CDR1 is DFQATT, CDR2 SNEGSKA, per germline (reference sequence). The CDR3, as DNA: TGCACCCAGCGGGGGCCGTATCACGCGAACACCGGGGAGCTGTTTTTT. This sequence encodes CTQRGPYHANTGELFF.

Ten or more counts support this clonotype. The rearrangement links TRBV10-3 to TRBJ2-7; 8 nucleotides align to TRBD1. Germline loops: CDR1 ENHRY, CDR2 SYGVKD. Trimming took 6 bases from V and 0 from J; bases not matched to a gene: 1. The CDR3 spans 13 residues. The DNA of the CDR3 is TGTGCCATCAGACAGGGGGGCTCCTACGAGCAGTACTTC. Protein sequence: CAIRQGGSYEQYF.

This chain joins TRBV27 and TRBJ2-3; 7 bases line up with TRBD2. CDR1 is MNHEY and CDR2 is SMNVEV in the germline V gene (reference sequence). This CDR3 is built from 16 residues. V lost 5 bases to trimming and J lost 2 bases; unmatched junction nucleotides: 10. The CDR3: CASSPSLAEYTDTQYF. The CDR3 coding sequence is TGTGCCAGCAGTCCCTCCCTAGCGGAATACACAGATACGCAGTATTTT.